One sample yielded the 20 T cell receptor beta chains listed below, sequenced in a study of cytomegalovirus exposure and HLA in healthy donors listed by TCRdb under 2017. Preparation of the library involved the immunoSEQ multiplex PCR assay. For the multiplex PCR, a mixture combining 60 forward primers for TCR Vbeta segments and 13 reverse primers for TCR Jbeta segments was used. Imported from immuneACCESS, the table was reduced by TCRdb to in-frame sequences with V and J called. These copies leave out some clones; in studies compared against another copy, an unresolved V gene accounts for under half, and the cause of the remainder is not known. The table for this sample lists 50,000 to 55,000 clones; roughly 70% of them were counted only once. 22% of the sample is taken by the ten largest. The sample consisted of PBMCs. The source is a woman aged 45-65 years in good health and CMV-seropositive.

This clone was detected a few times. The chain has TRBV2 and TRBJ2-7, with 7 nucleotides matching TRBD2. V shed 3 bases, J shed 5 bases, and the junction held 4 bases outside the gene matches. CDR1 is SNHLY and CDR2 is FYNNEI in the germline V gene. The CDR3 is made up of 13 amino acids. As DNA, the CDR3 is TGTGCCAGCAGTGACGCGGGGGTCAACGAGCAGTACTTC. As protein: CASSDAGVNEQYF.

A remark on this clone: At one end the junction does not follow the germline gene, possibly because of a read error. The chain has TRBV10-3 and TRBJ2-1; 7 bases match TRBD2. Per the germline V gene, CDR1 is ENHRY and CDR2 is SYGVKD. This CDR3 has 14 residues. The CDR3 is CALRVGAGKNEQFF. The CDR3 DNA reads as TGTGCCCTCAGGGTGGGAGCGGGAAAGAATGAGCAGTTCTTC.

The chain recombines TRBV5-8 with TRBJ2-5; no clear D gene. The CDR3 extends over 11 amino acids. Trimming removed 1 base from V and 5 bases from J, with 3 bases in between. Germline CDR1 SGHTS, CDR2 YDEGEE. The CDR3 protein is CASSLRETQYF. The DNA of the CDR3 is TGTGCCAGCAGCTTGCGGGAGACCCAGTACTTC.

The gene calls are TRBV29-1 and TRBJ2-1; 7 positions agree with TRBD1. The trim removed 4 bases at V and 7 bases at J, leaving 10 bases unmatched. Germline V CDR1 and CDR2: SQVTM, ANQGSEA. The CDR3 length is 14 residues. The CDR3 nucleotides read TGCAGCGTTGTCGGTTTGGACAGGACGAATGAGCAGTTCTTC. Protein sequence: CSVVGLDRTNEQFF.

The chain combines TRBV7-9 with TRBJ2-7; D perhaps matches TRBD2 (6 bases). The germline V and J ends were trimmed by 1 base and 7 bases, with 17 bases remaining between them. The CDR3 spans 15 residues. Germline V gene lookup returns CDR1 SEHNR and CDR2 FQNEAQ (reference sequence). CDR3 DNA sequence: TGTGCCAGCAGCTTAGTCGGGGCGGGAACTACGGAGCAGTACTTC. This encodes CASSLVGAGTTEQYF.

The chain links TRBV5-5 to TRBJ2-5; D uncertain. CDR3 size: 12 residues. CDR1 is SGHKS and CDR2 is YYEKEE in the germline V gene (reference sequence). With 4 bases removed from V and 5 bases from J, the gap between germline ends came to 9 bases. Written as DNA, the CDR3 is TGTGCCAGCAGCCGTCAACTGGAGACCCAGTACTTC. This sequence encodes CASSRQLETQYF.

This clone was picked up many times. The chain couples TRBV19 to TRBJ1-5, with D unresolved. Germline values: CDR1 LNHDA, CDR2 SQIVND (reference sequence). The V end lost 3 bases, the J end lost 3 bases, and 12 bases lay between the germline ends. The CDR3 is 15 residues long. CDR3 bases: TGTGCCAGTAGTATCTCGGATACTAACAATCAGCCCCAGCATTTT. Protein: CASSISDTNNQPQHF.

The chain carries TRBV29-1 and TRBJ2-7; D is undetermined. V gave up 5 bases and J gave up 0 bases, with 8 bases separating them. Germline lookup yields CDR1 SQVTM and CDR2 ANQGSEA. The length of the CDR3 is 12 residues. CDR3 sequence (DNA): TGCAGCGTTCTGGTGAGCTCCTACGAGCAGTACTTC. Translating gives CSVLVSSYEQYF.

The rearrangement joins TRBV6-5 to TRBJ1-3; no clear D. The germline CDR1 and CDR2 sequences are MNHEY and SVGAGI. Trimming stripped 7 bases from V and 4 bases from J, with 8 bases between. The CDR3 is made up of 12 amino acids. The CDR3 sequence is CASKAGGNTIYF. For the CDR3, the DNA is TGTGCCAGCAAGGCGGGAGGAAACACCATATATTTT.

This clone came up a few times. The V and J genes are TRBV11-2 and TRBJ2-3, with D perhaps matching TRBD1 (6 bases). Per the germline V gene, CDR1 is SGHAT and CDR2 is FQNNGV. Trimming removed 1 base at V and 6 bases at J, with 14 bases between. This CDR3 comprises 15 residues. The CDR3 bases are TGTGCCAGCAGCTTAGTAACAGGGTTCGTTGATACGCAGTATTTT. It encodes CASSLVTGFVDTQYF.

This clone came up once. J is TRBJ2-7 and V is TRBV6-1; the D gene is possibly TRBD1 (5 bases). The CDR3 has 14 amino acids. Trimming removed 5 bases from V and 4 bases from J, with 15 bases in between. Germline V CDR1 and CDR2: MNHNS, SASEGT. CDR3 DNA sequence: TGTGCCAGCAGTACCAGGGCGCCCCCATACGAGCAGTACTTC. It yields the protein CASSTRAPPYEQYF.

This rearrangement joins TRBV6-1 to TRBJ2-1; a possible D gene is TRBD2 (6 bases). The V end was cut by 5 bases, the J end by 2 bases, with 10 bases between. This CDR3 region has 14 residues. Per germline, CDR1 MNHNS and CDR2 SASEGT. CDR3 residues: CASSIGTAYNEQFF. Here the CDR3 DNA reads TGTGCCAGCAGTATTGGGACTGCCTACAATGAGCAGTTCTTC.

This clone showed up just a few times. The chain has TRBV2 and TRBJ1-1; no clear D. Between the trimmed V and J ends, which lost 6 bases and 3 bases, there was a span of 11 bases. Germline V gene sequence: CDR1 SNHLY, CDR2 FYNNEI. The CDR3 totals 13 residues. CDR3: CASRVESYTEAFF. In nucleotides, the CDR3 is TGTGCCAGCAGGGTCGAGAGTTACACTGAAGCTTTCTTT.

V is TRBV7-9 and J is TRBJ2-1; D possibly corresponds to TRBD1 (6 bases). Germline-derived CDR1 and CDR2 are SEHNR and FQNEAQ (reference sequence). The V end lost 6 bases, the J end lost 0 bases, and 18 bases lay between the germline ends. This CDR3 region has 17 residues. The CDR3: CASRVGHNPLSYNEQFF. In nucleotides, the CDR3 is TGTGCCAGCAGGGTGGGACACAACCCGCTCTCCTACAATGAGCAGTTCTTC.

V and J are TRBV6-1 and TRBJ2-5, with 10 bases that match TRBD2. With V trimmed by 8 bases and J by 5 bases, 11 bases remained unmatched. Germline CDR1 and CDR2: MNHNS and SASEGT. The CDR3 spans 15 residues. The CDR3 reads CASRPGLAEGETQYF. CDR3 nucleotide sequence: TGTGCCAGCCGTCCAGGACTAGCGGAAGGGGAGACCCAGTACTTC.

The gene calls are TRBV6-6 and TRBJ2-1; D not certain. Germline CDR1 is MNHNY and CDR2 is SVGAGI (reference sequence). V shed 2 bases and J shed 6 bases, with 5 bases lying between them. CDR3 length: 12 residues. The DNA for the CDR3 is TGTGCCAGCAGTTACAGCCCCAATGAGCAGTTCTTC. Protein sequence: CASSYSPNEQFF.

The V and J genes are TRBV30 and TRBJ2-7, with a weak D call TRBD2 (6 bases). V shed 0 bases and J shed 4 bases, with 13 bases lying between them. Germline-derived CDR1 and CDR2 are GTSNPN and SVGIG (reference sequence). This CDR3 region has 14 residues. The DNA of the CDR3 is TGTGCCTGGAGTGTAGGAGGGGTTACGTACGAGCAGTACTTC. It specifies CAWSVGGVTYEQYF. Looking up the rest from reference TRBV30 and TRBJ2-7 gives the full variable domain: SQTIHQWPATLVQPVGSPLSLECTVEGTSNPNLYWYRQAAGRGLQLLFYSVGIGQISSEVPQNLSASRPQDRQFILSSKKLLLSDSGFYLCAWSVGGVTYEQYFGPGTRLTVT.

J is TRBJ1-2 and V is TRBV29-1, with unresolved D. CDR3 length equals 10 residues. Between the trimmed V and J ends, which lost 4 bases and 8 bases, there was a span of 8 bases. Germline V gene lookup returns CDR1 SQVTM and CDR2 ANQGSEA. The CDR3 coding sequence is TGCAGCGTTGGTCAGGAAGGCTACACCTTC. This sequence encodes CSVGQEGYTF.

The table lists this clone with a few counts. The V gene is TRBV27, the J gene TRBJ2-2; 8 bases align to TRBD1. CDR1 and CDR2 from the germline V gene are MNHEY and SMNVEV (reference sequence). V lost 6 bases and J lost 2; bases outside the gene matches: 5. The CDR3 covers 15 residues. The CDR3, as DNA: TGTGCCAGCAGACGGACAGGGACTAACACCGGGGAGCTGTTTTTT. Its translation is CASRRTGTNTGELFF.

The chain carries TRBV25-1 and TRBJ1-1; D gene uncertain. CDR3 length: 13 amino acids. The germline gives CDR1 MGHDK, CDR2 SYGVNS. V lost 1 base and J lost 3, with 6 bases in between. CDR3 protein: CASSESGYTEAFF. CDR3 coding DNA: TGTGCCAGCAGTGAATCAGGATACACTGAAGCTTTCTTT.